This TCR beta chain was recovered during a study of PD-1 blockade in mismatch repair-deficient tumors. The wider study: Patients had around 11 mismatch repair-deficient cancer types and were previously treated and progressing.

This clone came up a few times. Its antigen is unidentified. Assay used: immunoSEQ multiplex PCR; TCRdb lists only in-frame clones, some missing. In the table there are 80,000 to 100,000 clones, 81% of which are singletons. Study-wide results and caveats: Tumor-resident clones, often undetectable pretreatment in blood, expanded then contracted after pembrolizumab.

TCRs were sequenced from a few patients responding to pembrolizumab. The clonotype was recovered from an adult with mismatch repair-deficient cancer. Sequences were derived from peripheral blood, sampled 12 weeks after starting pembrolizumab.

The CDR3 DNA reads TGTGCCAGCAGCAAGGGACAGGGGGGCGAAGGGGAGCTGTTTTTT. It specifies CASSKGQGGEGELFF. The rearrangement links TRBV7-9 to TRBJ2-2, with TRBD1 identical over 11 bases. The trim removed 5 bases at V and 8 bases at J, leaving 7 bases unmatched. The CDR3 loop spans 15 amino acids. Germline CDR1 and CDR2: SEHNR and FQNEAQ (reference sequence).